This section outlines one TCR beta chain sequence together with its context. This specimen comes from a study of blood T cell repertoires in COVID-19. Some clones are missing from TCRdb's copy, which holds only in-frame ones; the method was immunoSEQ multiplex PCR. This table has 100,000 to 150,000 clones, roughly 90% appearing once. The source is a man between 60 and 75 years old with COVID-19, enrolled during active disease. Material: peripheral blood.

This CDR3 reads CASSPPKGLREQYF. CDR3 DNA sequence: TGTGCCAGCTCACCACCAAAGGGGCTGCGCGAGCAGTACTTC. The chain joins TRBV18 to TRBJ2-7, with a possible D match to TRBD1 (5 bases). Between the trimmed V and J ends, which lost 0 bases and 6 bases, there was a span of 12 bases. This CDR3 is built from 14 residues. The germline V gene has CDR1 KGHSH and CDR2 LQKENI.